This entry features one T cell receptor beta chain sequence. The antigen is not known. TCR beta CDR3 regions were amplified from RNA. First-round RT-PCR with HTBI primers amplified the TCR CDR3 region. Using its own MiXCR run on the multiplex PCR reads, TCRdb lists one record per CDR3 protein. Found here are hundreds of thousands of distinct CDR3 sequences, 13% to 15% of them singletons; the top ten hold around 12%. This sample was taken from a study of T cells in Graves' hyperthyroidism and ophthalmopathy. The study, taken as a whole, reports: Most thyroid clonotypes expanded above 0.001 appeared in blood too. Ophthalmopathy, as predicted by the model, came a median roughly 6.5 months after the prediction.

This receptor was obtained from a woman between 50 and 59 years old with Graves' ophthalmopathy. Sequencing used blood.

CDR3 DNA: TGTGCCAGCACAATCATTTTAGCGGGAGGCCTAGGCGAGCAGTACTTC. Encoded protein: CASTIILAGGLGEQYF. The chain combines TRBV5-6 with TRBJ2-7; TRBD2 matches 10 bases. Trimming removed 6 bases from V and 6 bases from J; junction bases left unmatched: 15. This CDR3 has 16 amino acids. The germline V gene encodes CDR1 SGHDT and CDR2 YYEEEE.